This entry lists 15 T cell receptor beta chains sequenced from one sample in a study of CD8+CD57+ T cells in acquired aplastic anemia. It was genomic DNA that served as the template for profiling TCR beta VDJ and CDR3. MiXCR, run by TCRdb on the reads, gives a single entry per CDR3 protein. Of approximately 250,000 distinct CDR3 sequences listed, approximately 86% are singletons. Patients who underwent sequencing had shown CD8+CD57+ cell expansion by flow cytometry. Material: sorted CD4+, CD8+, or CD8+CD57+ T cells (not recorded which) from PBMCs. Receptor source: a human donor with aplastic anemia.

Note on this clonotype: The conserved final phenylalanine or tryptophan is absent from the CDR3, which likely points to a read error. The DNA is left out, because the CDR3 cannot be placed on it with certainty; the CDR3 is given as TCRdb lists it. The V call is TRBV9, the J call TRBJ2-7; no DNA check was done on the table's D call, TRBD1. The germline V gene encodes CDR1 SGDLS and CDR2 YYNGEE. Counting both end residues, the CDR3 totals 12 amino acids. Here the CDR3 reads CASSVEGQSTDT.

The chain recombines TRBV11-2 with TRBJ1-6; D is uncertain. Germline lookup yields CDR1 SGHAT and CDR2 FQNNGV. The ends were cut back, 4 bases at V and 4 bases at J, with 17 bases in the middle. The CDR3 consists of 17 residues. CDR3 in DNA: TGTGCCAGCAGCTCAAGTGCGGCTTCAACGTATAATTCACCCCTCCACTTT. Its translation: CASSSSAASTYNSPLHF.

DNA for the CDR3: TGTGCCAGCAGCTTTACTGGAGAGCCAGAGACCCAGTACTTC. This translates into CASSFTGEPETQYF. The V call is TRBV5-4, the J call TRBJ2-5; no clear D gene. The germline gives CDR1 SGHNT, CDR2 YYREEE (reference sequence). With 2 bases removed from V and 4 bases from J, the gap between germline ends came to 12 bases. This CDR3 comprises 14 residues.

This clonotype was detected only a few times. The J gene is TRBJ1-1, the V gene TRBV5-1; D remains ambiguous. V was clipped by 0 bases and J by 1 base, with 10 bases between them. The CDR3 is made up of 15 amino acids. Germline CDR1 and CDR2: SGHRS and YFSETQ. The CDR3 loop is CASSLGVPPNTEAFF. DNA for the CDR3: TGCGCCAGCAGCTTGGGGGTCCCACCGAACACTGAAGCTTTCTTT.

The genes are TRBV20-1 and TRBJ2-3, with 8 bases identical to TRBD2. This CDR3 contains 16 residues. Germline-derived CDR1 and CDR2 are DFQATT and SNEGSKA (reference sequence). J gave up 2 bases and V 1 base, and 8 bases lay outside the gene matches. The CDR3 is CSARGLLAGPTDTQYF. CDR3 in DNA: TGCAGTGCTAGAGGGCTCTTAGCGGGACCCACAGATACGCAGTATTTT.

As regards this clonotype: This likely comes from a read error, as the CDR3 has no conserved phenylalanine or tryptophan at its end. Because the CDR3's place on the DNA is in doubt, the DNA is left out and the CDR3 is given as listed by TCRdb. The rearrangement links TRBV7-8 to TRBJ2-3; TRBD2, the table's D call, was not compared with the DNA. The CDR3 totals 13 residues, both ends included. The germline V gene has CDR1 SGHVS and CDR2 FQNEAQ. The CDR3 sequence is CASSLAGGDDTHY.

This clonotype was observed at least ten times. CDR3 bases: TGTGCCAGTAGTATCACTAGCGGGGGGAGCGATGAGCAGTTCTTC. It yields the protein CASSITSGGSDEQFF. The chain couples TRBV19 to TRBJ2-1; TRBD2 aligns across 12 bases. From germline, CDR1 is LNHDA and CDR2 SQIVND (reference sequence). Losses at the gene ends were 3 bases for V and 8 bases for J; bases not matched to a gene: 5. The length of the CDR3 is 15 residues.

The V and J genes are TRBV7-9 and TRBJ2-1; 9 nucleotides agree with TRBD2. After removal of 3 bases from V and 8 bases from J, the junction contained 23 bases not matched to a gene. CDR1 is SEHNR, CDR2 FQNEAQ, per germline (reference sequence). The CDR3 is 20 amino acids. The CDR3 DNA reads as TGTGCCAGCAGCTTTCAAAGAAGCGGGGGGAGCGGAAACGGTCAGGATGAGCAGTTCTTC. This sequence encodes CASSFQRSGGSGNGQDEQFF.

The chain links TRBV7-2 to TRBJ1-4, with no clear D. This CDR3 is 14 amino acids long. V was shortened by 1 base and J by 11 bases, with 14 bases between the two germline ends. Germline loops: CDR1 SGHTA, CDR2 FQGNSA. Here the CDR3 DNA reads TGTGCCAGCAGCTTAGGGTCAAGGTTTGGGAAACTGTTTTTT. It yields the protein CASSLGSRFGKLFF.

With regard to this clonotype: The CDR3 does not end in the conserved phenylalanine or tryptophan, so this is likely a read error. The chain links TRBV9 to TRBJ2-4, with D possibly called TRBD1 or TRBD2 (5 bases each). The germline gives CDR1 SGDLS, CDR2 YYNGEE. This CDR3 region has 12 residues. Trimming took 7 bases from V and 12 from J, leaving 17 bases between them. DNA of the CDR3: TGTGCCAGCGGCGGAGCTGGGGACCCTCAGTACGGC. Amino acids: CASGGAGDPQYG.

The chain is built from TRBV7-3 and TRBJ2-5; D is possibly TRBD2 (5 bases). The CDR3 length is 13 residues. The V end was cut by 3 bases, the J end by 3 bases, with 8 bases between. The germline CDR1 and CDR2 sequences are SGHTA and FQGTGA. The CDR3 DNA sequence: TGTGCCAGCAGCTTTGACTATGAAGAGACCCAGTACTTC. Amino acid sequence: CASSFDYEETQYF.

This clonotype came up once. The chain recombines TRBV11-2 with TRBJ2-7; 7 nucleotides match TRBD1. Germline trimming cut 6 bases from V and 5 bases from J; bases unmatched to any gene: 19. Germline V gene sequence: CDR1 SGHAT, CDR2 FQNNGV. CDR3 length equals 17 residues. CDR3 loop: CASSSMNAAGTVDEQYV. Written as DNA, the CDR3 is TGTGCCAGCAGTTCAATGAACGCGGCAGGGACAGTGGACGAGCAGTACGTC.

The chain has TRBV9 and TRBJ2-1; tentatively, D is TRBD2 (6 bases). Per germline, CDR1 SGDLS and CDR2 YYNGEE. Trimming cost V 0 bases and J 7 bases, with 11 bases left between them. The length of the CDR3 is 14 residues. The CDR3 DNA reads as TGTGCCAGCAGCGTAGGCAGGAGGGAAAATGAGCAGTTCTTC. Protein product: CASSVGRRENEQFF.

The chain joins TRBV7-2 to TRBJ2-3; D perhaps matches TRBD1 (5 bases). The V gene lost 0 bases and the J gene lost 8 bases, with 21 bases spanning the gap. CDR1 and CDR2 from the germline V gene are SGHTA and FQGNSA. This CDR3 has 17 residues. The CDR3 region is CASSLAQTDPQYFTQYF. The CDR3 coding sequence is TGTGCCAGCAGCTTAGCACAGACAGATCCGCAGTATTTTACGCAGTATTTT.

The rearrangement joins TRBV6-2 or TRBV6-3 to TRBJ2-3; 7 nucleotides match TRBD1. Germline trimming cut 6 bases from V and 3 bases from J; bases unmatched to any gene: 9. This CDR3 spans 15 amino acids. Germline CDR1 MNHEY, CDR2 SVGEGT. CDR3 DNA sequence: TGTGCCAGCAGAGAAGACAGGGTAGGGACAGATACGCAGTATTTT. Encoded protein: CASREDRVGTDTQYF.